This TCR beta chain emerged from a study of blood T cell repertoires in COVID-19. Study details: The United States, Italy and Spain supplied acute and convalescent COVID-19 samples. The analysed material was cDNA or gDNA that came from T cells, B-cell-depleted T cells, or PBMCs.

This CDR3 has 19 amino acids. V trimming: 3 bases; J trimming: 0 bases; junction bases outside the gene matches: 8. Germline V lookup: CDR1 KGHDR, CDR2 SFDVKD. As processed by the authors: Nucleated cell counts were estimated from reference gene primer amplification. Clones were sequenced by immunoSEQ multiplex PCR, and TCRdb holds only the in-frame ones, with some missing. V, J and clone size reflect that table, while D and trimming were determined from the DNA. The sample has approximately 270,000 clones; about 86% are singletons. The receptor comes from a man of 80 years or more with acute or convalescent COVID-19. This chain joins TRBV24-1 and TRBJ1-5, with 12 bases fitting TRBD1. Sequences were obtained from peripheral blood. CDR3 region: CATSDGRDRGPFSNQPQHF. CDR3 sequence (DNA): TGTGCCACCAGTGATGGCCGGGACAGGGGGCCGTTTAGCAATCAGCCCCAGCATTTT.